A selection of T cell receptor beta chains follows, all from one sample in a study of T cells after yellow fever vaccination. TCRdb reanalysed the 5' RACE reads using MiXCR and keeps one entry per CDR3 protein. This sample yields 500,000 to 650,000 distinct CDR3 sequences, of which roughly 14% are seen a single time; 11% to 15% belongs to the top ten. The sequenced sample was PBMCs, obtained on the day of the yellow fever booster vaccination. These receptors originate from a man younger than 45 who received the YFV17D yellow fever vaccine. CDR3s include the opening cysteine and the closing phenylalanine or tryptophan. A D gene is named only where the DNA matches it firmly. Some rows have no size entry. The others give once, few or many, or a class for an expanded clone.

NA TRBD2 TRBJ2-1 TRBV20-1 CSRLAGGHEQFF TGCAGCCGACTAGCGGGAGGACATGAGCAGTTCTTC
NA NA TRBJ2-7 TRBV20-1 CSATGANSYEQYF TGCAGTGCCACCGGGGCTAACTCCTACGAGCAGTACTTC
few NA TRBJ1-4 TRBV7-9 CASSLAVGSNEKLFF TGTGCCAGCAGCTTAGCAGTAGGAAGTAATGAAAAACTGTTTTTT
NA NA TRBJ2-2 TRBV19 CASSIGASVGTGELFF TGTGCCAGTAGTATAGGAGCTAGCGTGGGCACCGGGGAGCTGTTTTTT
NA NA TRBJ2-7 TRBV2 CASSEGPLSYEQYF TGTGCCAGCAGTGAAGGCCCCTTGTCCTACGAGCAGTACTTC
NA NA TRBJ2-5 TRBV5-1 CASSSGTPLESQYF TGCGCCAGCAGCTCCGGGACTCCCCTAGAGTCCCAGTACTTC
many TRBD2 TRBJ2-2 TRBV29-1 CSVQLAGRSNTGELFF TGCAGCGTGCAACTAGCGGGAAGGTCAAACACCGGGGAGCTGTTTTTT
few TRBD2 TRBJ2-1 TRBV12-3/TRBV12-4 CASSILWGGSSYNEQFF TGTGCCAGCAGTATCCTGTGGGGGGGGAGCTCCTACAATGAGCAGTTCTTC
few NA TRBJ2-1 TRBV28 CASRGRGGDSYNEQFF TGTGCCAGCAGGGGCCGGGGCGGAGACTCCTACAATGAGCAGTTCTTC
NA TRBD2 TRBJ2-7 TRBV9 CASSVAASGLAYEQYF TGTGCCAGCAGCGTAGCCGCTAGCGGACTTGCCTACGAGCAGTACTTC
NA TRBD2 TRBJ2-2 TRBV6-2/TRBV6-3 CASSTRPGGPGELFF TGTGCCAGCAGCACTCGTCCGGGAGGTCCCGGGGAGCTGTTTTTT
NA NA TRBJ1-6 TRBV5-1 CASSLAGAAPSPLHF TGCGCCAGCAGCTTGGCGGGCGCAGCTCCTTCACCCCTCCACTTT
few NA TRBJ1-4 TRBV7-2 CASRAENEKLFF TGTGCCAGCAGGGCGGAAAATGAAAAACTGTTTTTT
few NA TRBJ1-4 TRBV20-1 CSAVEFYATNEKLFF TGCAGTGCTGTGGAGTTCTATGCAACTAATGAAAAACTGTTTTTT
NA NA TRBJ2-7 TRBV7-6 CASSPRAGIYEQYF TGTGCCAGCAGCCCCCGCGCAGGCATCTACGAGCAGTACTTC
few NA TRBJ1-2 TRBV7-2 CASSSSTGNYGYTF TGTGCCAGCAGCTCCTCGACGGGAAACTATGGCTACACCTTC
few TRBD2 TRBJ2-1 TRBV25-1 CASRGGAGGTYEQFF TGTGCCAGCAGGGGGGGAGCGGGAGGAACGTATGAGCAGTTCTTC
NA NA TRBJ2-3 TRBV20-1 CSATTAFGATDTQYF TGCAGTGCAACGACCGCCTTCGGGGCAACAGATACGCAGTATTTT
NA NA TRBJ2-7 TRBV27 CASRPRIGPYEQYF TGTGCCAGCAGACCTCGGATAGGTCCCTACGAGCAGTACTTC
few TRBD2 TRBJ2-1 TRBV3-1 CASRRTSFGEQFF TGTGCCAGCAGACGGACTAGCTTCGGTGAGCAGTTCTTC
few NA TRBJ1-2 TRBV6-2/TRBV6-3 CASSTADLVYGYTF TGTGCCAGCAGTACGGCAGACTTGGTCTATGGCTACACCTTC
NA TRBD2 TRBJ2-6 TRBV4-3 CASSRLQGTSGSGANVLTF TGCGCCAGCAGCCGTCTCCAAGGGACTAGCGGCTCTGGGGCCAACGTCCTGACTTTC
NA NA TRBJ1-5 TRBV7-8 CASSSLLGNQPQHF TGTGCCAGCAGCTCCCTCCTCGGGAATCAGCCCCAGCATTTT
NA NA TRBJ2-2 TRBV20-1 CSAREASSGELFF TGCAGTGCTAGAGAAGCTAGTTCCGGGGAGCTGTTTTTT
few NA TRBJ2-2 TRBV9 CASSVADTGELFF TGTGCCAGCAGCGTAGCCGACACCGGGGAGCTGTTTTTT
few NA TRBJ2-6 TRBV6-5 CASSSEDILLVGANVLTF TGTGCCAGCAGTTCGGAGGACATATTATTAGTTGGGGCCAACGTCCTGACTTTC
few NA TRBJ2-3 TRBV28 CASSSSRRYDTDTQYF TGTGCCAGCAGTTCCTCGAGACGGTATGACACAGATACGCAGTATTTT
NA TRBD1 TRBJ2-2 TRBV11-3 CASSLLSGTGESGELFF TGTGCCAGCAGCTTATTGTCCGGGACAGGGGAATCCGGGGAGCTGTTTTTT
many TRBD2 TRBJ2-2 TRBV10-3 CASWGGESGELFF TGTGCCAGCTGGGGAGGGGAGAGCGGGGAGCTGTTTTTT
NA NA TRBJ2-7 TRBV11-2 CASTNYYEQYF TGTGCCAGCACCAATTACTACGAGCAGTACTTC
NA NA TRBJ1-1 TRBV27 CTSSSSPDGEAFF TGCACCAGCAGTTCTAGCCCCGACGGAGAAGCTTTCTTT
NA NA TRBJ2-7 TRBV2 CASSEAQAESNEQYF TGTGCCAGCAGTGAAGCGCAGGCAGAGTCCAACGAGCAGTACTTC
few TRBD2 TRBJ2-6 TRBV6-2/TRBV6-3 CASSYSGGRATPGANVLTF TGTGCCAGCAGTTACTCGGGCGGGAGGGCCACTCCTGGGGCCAACGTCCTGACTTTC
NA TRBD2 TRBJ2-2 TRBV12-3/TRBV12-4 CASSMTSGNGELFF TGTGCCAGCAGCATGACTAGCGGCAACGGGGAGCTGTTTTTT
many NA TRBJ2-7 TRBV10-3 CAISAGNDNYEQYF TGTGCCATCAGTGCTGGGAATGATAACTACGAGCAGTACTTC
few NA TRBJ1-5 TRBV20-1 CSALGSGNQPQHF TGCAGTGCCCTAGGGTCTGGCAATCAGCCCCAGCATTTT
NA TRBD2 TRBJ2-1 TRBV7-4 CAPRLAGGPDYNEQFF TGTGCCCCCCGGCTAGCGGGAGGGCCTGATTACAATGAGCAGTTCTTC
NA NA TRBJ1-2 TRBV20-1 CSAREFRGGYGYTF TGCAGTGCTCGCGAGTTCCGCGGAGGATATGGCTACACCTTC
NA NA TRBJ2-3 TRBV20-1 CSARGESGDTQYF TGCAGTGCTAGAGGGGAGTCTGGAGATACGCAGTATTTT
NA NA TRBJ1-2 TRBV29-1 CSVVFFGVYTF TGCAGCGTTGTTTTTTTTGGAGTCTACACCTTC
NA TRBD1 TRBJ2-7 TRBV7-2 CASSFGQGALYEQYF TGTGCCAGCAGTTTTGGACAGGGGGCTCTCTACGAGCAGTACTTC
many NA TRBJ2-7 TRBV4-3 CASSQRWGDEQYF TGCGCCAGCAGCCAGAGGTGGGGGGACGAGCAGTACTTC
NA NA TRBJ2-7 TRBV18 CASSPNQGLEQYF TGTGCCAGCTCACCGAACCAGGGGCTCGAGCAGTACTTC
many NA TRBJ2-1 TRBV5-5 CASSLGLQNEQFF TGTGCCAGCAGCTTGGGACTGCAAAATGAGCAGTTCTTC
NA TRBD2 TRBJ2-5 TRBV7-8 CASSGRGKTQYF TGTGCCAGCAGCGGGCGGGGGAAGACCCAGTACTTC
NA NA TRBJ2-5 TRBV29-1 CSVMREQTQYF TGCAGCGTAATGAGGGAGCAGACCCAGTACTTC
many NA TRBJ2-1 TRBV7-2 CASSLNLGTPSVEQFF TGTGCCAGCAGCTTAAATTTAGGGACTCCCTCGGTTGAGCAGTTCTTC
NA TRBD2 TRBJ2-7 TRBV7-9 CASSLALGTSGSYEQYF TGTGCCAGCAGCTTAGCGCTGGGGACTAGCGGGAGCTACGAGCAGTACTTC
few NA TRBJ1-5 TRBV12-3/TRBV12-4 CASSFSGASNQPQHF TGCGCCAGCAGCTTCTCCGGGGCCTCCAATCAGCCCCAGCATTTT